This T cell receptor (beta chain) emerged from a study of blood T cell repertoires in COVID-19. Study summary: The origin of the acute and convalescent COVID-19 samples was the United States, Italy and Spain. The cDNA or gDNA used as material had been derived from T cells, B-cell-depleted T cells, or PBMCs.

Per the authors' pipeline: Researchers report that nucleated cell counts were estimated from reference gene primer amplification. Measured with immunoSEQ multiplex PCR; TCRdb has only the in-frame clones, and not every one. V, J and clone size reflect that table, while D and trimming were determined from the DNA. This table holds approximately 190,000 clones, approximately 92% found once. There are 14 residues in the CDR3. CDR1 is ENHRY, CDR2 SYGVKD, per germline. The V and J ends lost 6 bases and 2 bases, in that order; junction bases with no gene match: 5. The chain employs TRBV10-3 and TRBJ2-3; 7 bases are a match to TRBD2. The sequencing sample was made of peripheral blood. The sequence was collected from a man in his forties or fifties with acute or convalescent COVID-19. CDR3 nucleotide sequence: TGTGCCATCAGCCGGGGGGTTGACACAGATACGCAGTATTTT. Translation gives CAISRGVDTDTQYF.